Here is one T cell receptor (beta chain) with its context. Only a few counts were recorded for this clonotype. Its cognate antigen has yet to be identified. No base qualities exist here, and no much larger clone lies one base off it. Libraries were prepared through multiplex PCR. The sequencer was an Illumina HiSeq 4000. CDR3 regions were amplified by Arm-PCR with iRepertoire HTBI primers to construct TCR beta libraries. Before sequencing, the PCR products underwent gel purification. Processing in the source paper ran as follows. Across samples, 60 to 70 TRBV and roughly 15 TRBJ segments were identified and used for gene usage analysis of CDR3 amino acid clonotypes. COPE and FqMerger were used to merge the filtered high-quality paired reads into contigs. BLAST was used to align contigs to the IMGT TRBV, TRBD and TRBJ reference genes, and CDR3 was defined following IMGT. Highly expanded clones were defined as clonotypes with a frequency above 0.1%. Repertoire diversity was measured by Shannon entropy, and V-J evenness by the Gini coefficient. Public clonotypes were defined as clonotypes shared by more than one individual. Using fastp trimming at Q25 and MiXCR clonotype assembly, TCRdb reanalyzed the public sequencing data and kept in-frame beta chains. Rows matching on CDR3 protein sequence are summarized as one entry with the most common DNA and genes. What appears here as the V and J calls and clone size reflects TCRdb's work, not the paper's. This sample is represented by fewer than 600,000 distinct CDR3 sequences; approximately 22% of them were singletons. The ten largest make up around 13% of the sample.

The data derive from a study of regulatory T cells in long-lasting Graves disease (dated by TCRdb to the early 2020s). About the study as a whole: Persistent Graves' disease was defined as antithyroid drug treatment for over 5 years with persistently positive TSH receptor autoantibodies. Patients with persistent Graves' disease were compared with patients with newly diagnosed Graves' disease using TCR sequencing and RNA sequencing of peripheral blood. The study was conducted in China and was registered as a clinical trial. A total of 33 samples underwent TCR sequencing, from roughly 13 patients with persistent Graves' disease and 20 or so patients with newly diagnosed Graves' disease. On average, persistent Graves' disease patients in the clinical cohort had been on antithyroid drugs for around 9.5 years. What the research found in general, with its limitations: TRBV28, TRBJ1-2 and TRBJ2-5 were preferentially used in persistent disease, while TRBV20-1 and TRBJ2-1 were favored in newly diagnosed disease. The authors acknowledged the small sample size as a limitation that may reduce accuracy. Sequencing and analysis were limited to the TCR beta chain. More public clonotypes were shared among persistent patients (roughly 2,900) than among newly diagnosed patients (more than 950). Peripheral blood alone was examined, since thyroid tissue, which constituted the primary lesion, could not be accessed. Persistent Graves' disease patients showed lower TCR Shannon entropy and fewer highly expanded clones than newly diagnosed patients, suggesting clonal expansion.

The germline V gene (reference sequence) provides CDR1 DFQATT and CDR2 SNEGSKA. V is shortened by 3 bases, J by 7 bases, and the region joining them spans 9 bases. There are 11 amino acids in the CDR3, from cysteine to phenylalanine inclusive. The read is trimmed to its CDR3 DNA, 33 bases read in frame from base 1. This specimen's time point label, per the study, means: persistent/refractory GD, antithyroid drugs over 5 years with positive TRAb. For both TCR sequencing and RNA sequencing, RNA was extracted from PBMCs using TRIzol. Graves' disease was diagnosed according to American Thyroid Association guidelines. The patients came from an endocrinology department in Xi'an, China. From each patient, 7.5 to 9.5 milliliters of peripheral blood was collected into an EDTA anticoagulant tube. Ficoll Paque Plus density gradient separation was used to isolate PBMCs, and no further T cell sorting was done. An Agilent 2100 Bioanalyzer and agarose gel were used to check RNA quality, while a NanoDrop 2000 measured RNA concentration.

The TCR originated in a female donor with Graves disease. The receptor chain draws on TRBV20-1 and TRBJ1-1, with no reliable assignment of the D segment. The specimen comprised peripheral blood mononuclear cells (PBMCs), sampled when the disease was refractory, from a patient treated with antithyroid drugs. The CDR3 has the sequence CSARYGSEAFF. The DNA is TGCAGTGCTAGGTACGGCAGTGAAGCTTTCTTT.